One T cell receptor beta chain is described in this entry. The antigen remains undetermined. Method: immunoSEQ multiplex PCR; TCRdb's copy keeps in-frame clones and lacks some. The table has 2 million to 2.5 million clones, approximately 96% seen once. The sample comes from a study of shared clonotypes between healthy human individuals. Turning to the study itself: Each donor had three CD4 naive, three CD4 memory, two CD8 naive and one CD8 memory plate.

Study findings and constraints: Expectations were that clonotype sharing among donors would be affected by sequencing depth. Shared across a few donors were about 4.8% of the naive CD4 clonotypes. Non-shared clonotypes were found to have lower generation probabilities than the clonotypes that were shared by all four of the sorted-subset donors.

Germline-derived CDR1 and CDR2 are WNHNN and SYGVQD (reference sequence). This CDR3 has 13 amino acids. Trimming removed 7 bases at V and 1 base at J, with 10 bases between. The chain is built from TRBV10-1 and TRBJ2-5, with D possibly matching TRBD1 (6 bases). The clonotype was recovered from a man between 18 and 29 years old in good health. Sequences were obtained from naive CD4+ T cells sorted from blood. Documented subset: CD45RA+ positively selected. CDR3 nucleotide sequence: TGCGCCAGCAACAGGGAACTCCAAGAGACCCAGTACTTC. Protein product: CASNRELQETQYF.